The rows below give T cell receptor beta chains drawn from one sample of a study of CXCR3-negative and CXCR3-positive naive CD8 T cells. TCRdb re-called the 5' RACE reads, yielding one record per CDR3 amino acid sequence without DNA. Here the sample table reports some 38,000 distinct CDR3 sequences. Sequencing was done on a sample of memory CD8+ T cells from blood. Every receptor here comes from a human donor in good health. Some clones in this sample may be carry-over from other donors' samples. CDR3s include the opening cysteine and the closing phenylalanine or tryptophan. Size values are once, few and many counts, or a class for expanded clones, and some rows have none.

>TRBV28|NA|18|TRBJ2-1
CASSLRLAGVFPYNEQFF
>TRBV9|NA|14|TRBJ1-2
CASSVVPGDYGYTF
>TRBV7-9|NA|14|TRBJ2-4
CASSSTLAKNIQYF
>TRBV28|NA|13|TRBJ2-5
CASSYLIRDSQYF
>TRBV4-3|NA|14|TRBJ2-3
CASSQDVGTDTQYF
>TRBV29-1|NA|13|TRBJ1-1
CSVRTGDYTEAFF
>TRBV11-2|NA|17|TRBJ2-7
CASSFPPERSLSGEQYF
>TRBV12-3/TRBV12-4|NA|17|TRBJ2-6
CASSLDRSSSGANVLTF
>TRBV9|NA|14|TRBJ1-1
CASSVAQTNTEAFF
>TRBV11-2|NA|16|TRBJ2-1
CASSLGVGGGPWGQFF
>TRBV4-3|NA|17|TRBJ2-2
CASSQALGQSSTGELFF
>TRBV7-3|NA|16|TRBJ1-1
CASSSDPGQGWTEAFF
>TRBV29-1|NA|14|TRBJ2-7
CSVETSDTAYEQYF
>TRBV6-5|NA|14|TRBJ2-5
CASTVIGGRETQYF
>TRBV7-9|NA|17|TRBJ2-1
CASSGGTSGSSYNEQFF
>TRBV28|NA|13|TRBJ1-1
CASSFRGNTEAFF
>TRBV5-1|NA|12|TRBJ2-1
CASSTRTDEQFF
>TRBV6-2/TRBV6-3|medium-sized|14|TRBJ2-2
CASSYSTGAGELFF
>TRBV27|NA|16|TRBJ2-1
CASSLSAGGALNEQFF
>TRBV4-2|NA|16|TRBJ2-1
CASSQPPGGLFNEQFF
>TRBV29-1|NA|12|TRBJ2-7
CSVDLGNYEQYF
>TRBV5-1|NA|13|TRBJ2-2
CASSYQGPGELFF
>TRBV4-2|NA|17|TRBJ2-3
CASSQEQGGGAVDTQYF
>TRBV5-1|NA|12|TRBJ1-1
CASSSLGTEAFF
>TRBV6-5|NA|16|TRBJ2-7
CASSYSVAGGPYEQYF
>TRBV15|NA|13|TRBJ2-3
CATSTKGEASQYF
>TRBV20-1|NA|14|TRBJ2-5
CSASQGVDLETQYF
>TRBV2|NA|18|TRBJ2-1
CASRPTPTSAASYNEQFF
>TRBV29-1|NA|13|TRBJ2-5
CSVEEWSSGTQYF
>TRBV28|NA|13|TRBJ1-2
CASSLAVNYGYTF
>TRBV23-1|NA|16|TRBJ2-5
CASSQGNLQGAETQYF
>TRBV11-2|NA|14|TRBJ2-3
CASSLVRGADTQYF
>TRBV9|NA|14|TRBJ2-7
CASSVEDRAYEQYF
>TRBV29-1|NA|13|TRBJ2-5
CSVEGGGQETQYF
>TRBV5-6|NA|17|TRBJ2-6
CASSLIFDPSGANVLTF
>TRBV27|NA|16|TRBJ2-7
CASSLYFGTGNNEQYF
>TRBV27|NA|15|TRBJ1-1
CASSLSQFLNTEAFF
>TRBV5-1|NA|11|TRBJ2-7
CASSARDEEYF
>TRBV5-1|NA|13|TRBJ2-7
CASSFQGSYEQYF
>TRBV6-2/TRBV6-3|NA|14|TRBJ2-6
CASSPPTGANVLTF
>TRBV28|NA|15|TRBJ2-7
CASSLLNRVSYEQYF
>TRBV7-9|NA|17|TRBJ2-1
CASSPPNQPEPYNEQFF